These T cell receptor beta chains were read from a single sample in a study of T cell responses to AZD1222 COVID-19 vaccine. Generated by immunoSEQ multiplex PCR, the TCRdb table keeps only in-frame clones and is missing some. This repertoire shows around 170,000 clones, about nine tenths found once; its top ten account for about 1.6%. Sequencing was performed on peripheral blood, taken on day 0 of AZD1222 vaccination. Receptors were obtained from an adult in good health. The CDR3 runs from the conserved cysteine through the conserved F or W. The D gene is left open where the match is weak. Clone size is stated in some rows and not others, as once, few, many or a class when expanded.

clone_size	v_call	d_call	j_call	cdr3_length	cdr3_nt	cdr3_aa
once	TRBV6-5	.	TRBJ1-5	12	TGTGCCAGCAGGCAGGGCAATCAGCCCCAGCATTTT	CASRQGNQPQHF
.	TRBV7-9	.	TRBJ1-2	14	TGTGCCAGCAGCTTAGAGACAGTCAACTATGGCTACACCTTC	CASSLETVNYGYTF
.	TRBV6-4	.	TRBJ1-6	13	TGTGCCAGCAAACAGGCGGTCGACTCACCCCTCCACTTT	CASKQAVDSPLHF
.	TRBV5-6	.	TRBJ1-2	11	TGTGCCAGCAGCAAAGGGACAGGCTACACCTTC	CASSKGTGYTF
.	TRBV6-8	TRBD2	TRBJ2-5	19	TGTGCCAGCAAGGGGAGTCACCCGGATACTAGCGGGGCGGGAGAGACCCAGTACTTC	CASKGSHPDTSGAGETQYF
.	TRBV24-1	.	TRBJ1-5	15	TGTGCCACCAGTGGGAGAGGGGGTAGCAATCAGCCCCAGCATTTT	CATSGRGGSNQPQHF
.	TRBV4-3	.	TRBJ2-3	15	TGCGCCAGCAGCCAAGATCGACTCTTCACAGATACGCAGTATTTT	CASSQDRLFTDTQYF
once	TRBV5-4	TRBD2	TRBJ2-1	16	TGTGCCAGCAGCCGGATGTCTAGCGGGGGGACGAATGAGCAGTTCTTC	CASSRMSSGGTNEQFF
.	TRBV19	TRBD2	TRBJ2-5	15	TGTGCCAGTAGTATTGAGGCTAGCGGGAGTTGGCCCCAGTACTTC	CASSIEASGSWPQYF
.	TRBV9	.	TRBJ1-3	15	TGTGCCAGCAGCGTAACGGACCTCCCTGGAAACACCATATATTTT	CASSVTDLPGNTIYF
.	TRBV11-2	TRBD1	TRBJ2-3	16	TGTGCCAGCAGCTTGGGACAGGGCGTGAGCACAGATACGCAGTATTTT	CASSLGQGVSTDTQYF
few	TRBV19	.	TRBJ2-2	14	TGTGCCAGTAGTTTCAGGGGCAGCGGCGGGGAGCTGTTTTTT	CASSFRGSGGELFF
.	TRBV12-3/TRBV12-4	.	TRBJ1-1	12	TGTGCCAGCAGTGGTAGGACAACCGCAGCTTTCTTT	CASSGRTTAAFF
.	TRBV6-5	.	TRBJ1-2	14	TGTGCCAGCAGTTACTCGTCCGACAGATCCGGCTACACCTTC	CASSYSSDRSGYTF
few	TRBV28	.	TRBJ1-6	13	TGTGCCAGCAGTTTAAGTCAGAATTCACCCCTCCACTTT	CASSLSQNSPLHF
.	TRBV6-1	TRBD2	TRBJ2-1	12	TGTGCCAGCAGTGATTTGGGGAGGGTTGAATTCTTC	CASSDLGRVEFF
.	TRBV30	TRBD2	TRBJ2-2	15	TGTGCCTGGAGTACCCAAGGACTAGAGGCCGGGGAGCTGTTTTTT	CAWSTQGLEAGELFF
.	TRBV7-6	.	TRBJ1-1	14	TGTGCCAGCAGCTTGGCGGGCCTGGGAACTGAAGCTTTCTTT	CASSLAGLGTEAFF
.	TRBV4-1	TRBD1	TRBJ1-2	14	TGCGCCAGCAGCCAGTCGACAGGGCTTTCCGGCTACACCTTC	CASSQSTGLSGYTF
.	TRBV4-2	.	TRBJ1-5	17	TGTGCCAGCAGCCATAACGTGGGGGGCCAAGGCAATCAGCCCCAGCATTTT	CASSHNVGGQGNQPQHF
.	TRBV11-3	.	TRBJ1-1	13	TGTGCCAGCAGCTTTAATACAGTCACTGAAGCTTTCTTT	CASSFNTVTEAFF
.	TRBV3-1/TRBV3-2	TRBD1	TRBJ1-1	15	TGTGCCAGCAGCCGAGGGACAGGGGTAGGCACTGAAGCTTTCTTT	CASSRGTGVGTEAFF
.	TRBV10-1	.	TRBJ2-6	14	TGCGCCAGCTGTGACGGCTCTGGGGCCAACGTCCTGACTTTC	CASCDGSGANVLTF
.	TRBV6-6	.	TRBJ1-2	11	TGTGCCAGCAGTCCAACAGCCGGCTACACCTTC	CASSPTAGYTF
.	TRBV6-5	.	TRBJ1-6	14	TGTGCCAGCAGCAATGGACGTCATAATTCACCCCTCCACTTT	CASSNGRHNSPLHF
.	TRBV18	.	TRBJ1-6	11	TGTGCCAGCTCACCAGGTTCACCCCTCCACTTT	CASSPGSPLHF
.	TRBV6-1	.	TRBJ1-5	17	TGTGCCAGCAGTGAACTTAGAGCAGGGATTCTCAATCAGCCCCAGCATTTT	CASSELRAGILNQPQHF
.	TRBV11-2	.	TRBJ2-5	11	TGTGCCAGCAGCCCTGGGGAGACCCAGTACTTC	CASSPGETQYF
.	TRBV28	.	TRBJ1-5	15	TGTGCCAGCAGTGCCTTGGACAGATTACATCAGCCCCAGCATTTT	CASSALDRLHQPQHF
.	TRBV4-2	TRBD1	TRBJ1-2	17	TGTGCCAGCAGCCAACCGGGACAGTTTAGGGGCAACTATGGCTACACCTTC	CASSQPGQFRGNYGYTF